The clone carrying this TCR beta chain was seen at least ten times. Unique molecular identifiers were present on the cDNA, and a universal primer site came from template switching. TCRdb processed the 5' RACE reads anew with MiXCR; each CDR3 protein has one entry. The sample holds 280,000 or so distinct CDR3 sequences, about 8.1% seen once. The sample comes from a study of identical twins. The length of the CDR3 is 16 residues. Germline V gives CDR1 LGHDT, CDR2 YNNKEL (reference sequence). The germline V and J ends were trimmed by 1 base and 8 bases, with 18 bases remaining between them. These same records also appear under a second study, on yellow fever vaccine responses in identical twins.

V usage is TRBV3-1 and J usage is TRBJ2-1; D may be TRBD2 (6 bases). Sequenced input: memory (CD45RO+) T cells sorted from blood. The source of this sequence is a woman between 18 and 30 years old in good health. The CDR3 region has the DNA TGTGCCAGCAGCCAAGTATTCCGGGAGAGTATCGATGAGCAGTTCTTC. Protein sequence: CASSQVFRESIDEQFF.